This TCR beta chain comes out of a study of OX40 agonist ivuxolimab in advanced cancers. Study findings and constraints: Clonal expansion in partial responders at 0.1-3.0 mg/kg ranked among the lowest.

Sequencing was performed with immunoSEQ multiplex PCR; in TCRdb, only in-frame clones are kept and a portion is missing. The table records around 80,000 clones, more than 75% of them present only once. If patients had autoimmune disease history or systemic immunosuppression, they were excluded. Germline lookup yields CDR1 LNHNV and CDR2 YYDKDF (reference sequence). V was clipped by 0 bases and J by 7 bases, with 7 bases between them. The CDR3 has 13 residues. This clone appeared a single time. As yet, its antigen is unknown. Sequenced here: CD4+ or CD8+ T cells sorted from blood, sampled in a trial of the OX40 agonist ivuxolimab. This chain links TRBV15 with TRBJ1-3; D remains ambiguous. The receptor's source is an adult with an advanced solid tumor such as melanoma, head and neck, liver or kidney cancer. CDR3: CATSRDPDNTIYF. The DNA for the CDR3 is TGTGCCACCAGCAGAGATCCTGACAACACCATATATTTT.